Listed below are T cell receptor beta chains from one sample, sequenced in a study of shared clonotypes between healthy human individuals. TCRdb keeps only in-frame clones here, not all; method: immunoSEQ multiplex PCR. This table holds approximately 2.3 million clones, more than 85% found once. Sequencing was carried out using naive CD4+ T cells from PBMCs. The source of these receptors is a man between 18 and 29 years old in good health. Some clones in this sample may be carry-over from other donors' samples. CDR3s include the opening cysteine and the closing phenylalanine or tryptophan. A D gene is named only where the DNA matches it firmly. Clone size is shown for a subset of rows, as once, few, many or a class of expanded clone.

TRBJ2-1,TRBV11-2,TRBD2,-,TGTGCCAGCAGCTTAGATAGCGGGAGTGTCGATGAGCAGTTCTTC,CASSLDSGSVDEQFF
TRBJ1-2,TRBV5-1,-,-,TGCGCCAGCACAAACAGGGATCATCCTGGCTACACCTTC,CASTNRDHPGYTF
TRBJ2-4,TRBV28,TRBD1,-,TGTGCCAGCAGTGATGTTCCGGGACAGGATAGAGTTCAGTACTTC,CASSDVPGQDRVQYF
TRBJ2-5,TRBV9,-,-,TGTGCCAGCAGCGTAGGGCTCCTAGAGACCCAGTACTTC,CASSVGLLETQYF
TRBJ1-4,TRBV6-5,-,-,TGTGCCAGCACCACAGGGCCGCGGGGGGAACTGTTTTTT,CASTTGPRGELFF
TRBJ1-4,TRBV18,-,-,TGTGCCAGCTCACCAAACAATGAAAAACTGTTTTTT,CASSPNNEKLFF
TRBJ2-5,TRBV5-6,TRBD2,-,TGTGCCAGCAGCTTCAGGACTAGCGGGAGTTTACGGGAAGGGGGGACCCAGTACTTC,CASSFRTSGSLREGGTQYF
TRBJ2-1,TRBV10-2,-,-,TGCGCCAGCATAGGGACAAACAACAATGAGCAGTTCTTC,CASIGTNNNEQFF
TRBJ1-5,TRBV4-2,-,-,TGTGCCAGCAGCCAAGATTCACGGGATTATAGCAATCAGCCCCAGCATTTT,CASSQDSRDYSNQPQHF
TRBJ1-6,TRBV6-6,TRBD1,-,TGTGCCAGCAGCCTGGGACAGGGTAATTCACCCCTCCACTTT,CASSLGQGNSPLHF
TRBJ2-4,TRBV7-3,-,-,TGTGCCAGCAGCCCGGGACAAGCCAAAAACATTCAGTACTTC,CASSPGQAKNIQYF
TRBJ1-1,TRBV6-5,-,-,TGTGCCAGCAGTTACCGGGGAGGCACTGAAGCTTTCTTT,CASSYRGGTEAFF
TRBJ1-1,TRBV11-1,-,-,TGTGCCAGCAGTGAGGACAGAGCTGAAGCTTTCTTT,CASSEDRAEAFF
TRBJ2-7,TRBV19,TRBD2,-,TGTGCCAGTAGTATTTCGGAGCGGGAGTCCTACGAGCAGTACTTC,CASSISERESYEQYF
TRBJ2-5,TRBV6-1,-,-,TGTGCCAGCAGTGAAGCGCCGGCAGGAGAAGAGACCCAGTACTTC,CASSEAPAGEETQYF
TRBJ2-5,TRBV29-1,-,-,TGCAGCTTATTAAGGACTTACCAAGAGACCCAGTACTTC,CSLLRTYQETQYF
TRBJ2-7,TRBV20-1,TRBD2,once,TGCAGCACTAGCGTAGTCTACGAGCAGTACTTC,CSTSVVYEQYF
TRBJ2-1,TRBV13,TRBD2,-,TGTGCCAGCAGCTTAGTTTTAGCGGGAGGGTACAATGAGCAGTTCTTC,CASSLVLAGGYNEQFF
TRBJ2-2,TRBV28,TRBD1,-,TGTGCCAGCAGTTTACCGACAGGGGGTGGCACCGGGGAGCTGTTTTTT,CASSLPTGGGTGELFF
TRBJ2-5,TRBV5-1,-,-,TGCGCCAGCAGCTTGGCCGGGGGTCTCACCGGGGATCAAGAGACCCAGTACTTC,CASSLAGGLTGDQETQYF